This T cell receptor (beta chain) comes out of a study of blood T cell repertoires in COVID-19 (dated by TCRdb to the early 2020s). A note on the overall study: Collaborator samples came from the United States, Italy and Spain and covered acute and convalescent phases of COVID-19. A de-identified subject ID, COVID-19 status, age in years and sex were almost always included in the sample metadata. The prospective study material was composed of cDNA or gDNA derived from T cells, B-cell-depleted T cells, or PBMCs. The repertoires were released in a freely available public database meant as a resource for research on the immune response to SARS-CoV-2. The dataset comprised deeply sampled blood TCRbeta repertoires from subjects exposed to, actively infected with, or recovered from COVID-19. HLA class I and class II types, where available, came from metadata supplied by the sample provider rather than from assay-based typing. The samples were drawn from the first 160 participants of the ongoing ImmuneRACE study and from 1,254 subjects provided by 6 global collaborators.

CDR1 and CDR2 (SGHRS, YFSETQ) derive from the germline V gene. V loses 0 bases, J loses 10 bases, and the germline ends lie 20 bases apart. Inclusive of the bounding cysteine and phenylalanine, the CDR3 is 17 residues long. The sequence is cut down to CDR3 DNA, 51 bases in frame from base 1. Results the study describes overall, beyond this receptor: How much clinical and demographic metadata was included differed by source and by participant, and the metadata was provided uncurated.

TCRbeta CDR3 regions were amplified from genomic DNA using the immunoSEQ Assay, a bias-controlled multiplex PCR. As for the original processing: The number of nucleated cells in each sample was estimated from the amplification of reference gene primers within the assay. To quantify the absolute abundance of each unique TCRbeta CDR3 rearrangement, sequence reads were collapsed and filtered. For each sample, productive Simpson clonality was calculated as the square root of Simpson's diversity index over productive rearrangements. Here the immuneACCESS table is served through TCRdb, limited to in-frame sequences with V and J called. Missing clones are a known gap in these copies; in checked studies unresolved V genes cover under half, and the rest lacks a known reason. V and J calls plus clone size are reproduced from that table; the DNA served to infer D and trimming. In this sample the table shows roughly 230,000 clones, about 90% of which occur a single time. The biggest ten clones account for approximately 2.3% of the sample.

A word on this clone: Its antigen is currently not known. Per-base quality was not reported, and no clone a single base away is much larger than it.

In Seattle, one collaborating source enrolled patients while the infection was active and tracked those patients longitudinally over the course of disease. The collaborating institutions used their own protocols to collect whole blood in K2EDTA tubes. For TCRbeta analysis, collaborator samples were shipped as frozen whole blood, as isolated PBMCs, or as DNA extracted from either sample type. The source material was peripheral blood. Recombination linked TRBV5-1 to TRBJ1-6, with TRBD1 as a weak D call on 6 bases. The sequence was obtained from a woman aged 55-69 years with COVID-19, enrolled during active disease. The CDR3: CASSLVSSGGPESPLHF. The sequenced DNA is TGCGCCAGCAGCTTGGTTTCCTCGGGGGGGCCTGAATCACCCCTCCACTTT.